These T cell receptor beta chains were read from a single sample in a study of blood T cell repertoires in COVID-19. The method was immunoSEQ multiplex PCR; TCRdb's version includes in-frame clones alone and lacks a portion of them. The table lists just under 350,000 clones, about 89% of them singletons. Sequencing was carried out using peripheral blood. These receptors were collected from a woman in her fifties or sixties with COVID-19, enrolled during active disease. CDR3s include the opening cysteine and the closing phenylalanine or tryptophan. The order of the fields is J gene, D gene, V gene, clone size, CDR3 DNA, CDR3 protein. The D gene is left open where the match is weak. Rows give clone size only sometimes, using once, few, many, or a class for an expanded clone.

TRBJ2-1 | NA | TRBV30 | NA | TGTGCCTGGGCGAGAGGCCCCTACAATGAGCAGTTCTTC | CAWARGPYNEQFF
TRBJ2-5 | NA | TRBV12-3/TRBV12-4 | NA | TGTGCCAGCAGTTTGGACAGATTGGAGACCCAGTACTTC | CASSLDRLETQYF
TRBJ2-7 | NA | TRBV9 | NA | TGTGCCAGCAGCTTTTCAGGGGGGTCCTACGAGCAGTACTTC | CASSFSGGSYEQYF
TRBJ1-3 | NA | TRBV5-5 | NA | TGTGCCAGCAGCTTGGTAGTTGGGGCGAGCTCTGGAAACACCATATATTTT | CASSLVVGASSGNTIYF
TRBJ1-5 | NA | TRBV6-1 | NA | TGTGCCAGCAGTGAAGGGCCTGTACGGGGTAATCAGCCCCAGCATTTT | CASSEGPVRGNQPQHF
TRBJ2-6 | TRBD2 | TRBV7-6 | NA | TGTGCCAGCAGCTTGAGGGGAGGGTCTGGGGCCAACGTCCTGACTTTC | CASSLRGGSGANVLTF
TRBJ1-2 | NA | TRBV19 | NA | TGTGCCAGTAGGGAGGGGAGAAACTATGGCTACACCTTC | CASREGRNYGYTF
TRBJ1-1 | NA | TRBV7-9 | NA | TGTGCTGGGGAGGGCGTTAACACTGAAGCTTTCTTT | CAGEGVNTEAFF
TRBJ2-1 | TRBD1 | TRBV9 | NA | TGTGCCAGCAGCGAGACAGGGGACTCCTACAATGAGCAGTTCTTC | CASSETGDSYNEQFF
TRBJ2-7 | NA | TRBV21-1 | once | TGTGCCAGCAGCAAAGCCCCCGGGACAGGGCCCTACGAGCAGTACTTC | CASSKAPGTGPYEQYF
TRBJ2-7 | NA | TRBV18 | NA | TGTGCCAGCTCACCTCTGGGGGGAAACGACGAGCAGTACTTC | CASSPLGGNDEQYF
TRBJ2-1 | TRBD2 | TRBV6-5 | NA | TGTGCCAGCAGTTGGTCTAGCGGATACAATGAGCAGTTCTTC | CASSWSSGYNEQFF
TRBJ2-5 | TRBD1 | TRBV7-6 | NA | TGTGCCAGCAGCTTAGCAGGGACAGGGGCCCAAGAGACCCAGTACTTC | CASSLAGTGAQETQYF
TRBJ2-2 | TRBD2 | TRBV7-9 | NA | TGTGCCAGCAGCTTACGGACTAGCGGGAGAATCGGGGAGCTGTTTTTT | CASSLRTSGRIGELFF
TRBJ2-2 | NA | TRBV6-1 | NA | TGTGCCAGCAGTGACCATAGGAACACCGGGGAGCTGTTTTTT | CASSDHRNTGELFF
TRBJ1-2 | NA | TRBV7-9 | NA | TGTGCCAGCAGCCCCCCCTCGGCCGTTCCCGAGGGTGGCTACACCTTC | CASSPPSAVPEGGYTF
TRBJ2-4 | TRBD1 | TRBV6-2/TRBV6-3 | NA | TGTGCCAGCAGTTTCCCGGGACAGACCAAAAACATTCAGTACTTC | CASSFPGQTKNIQYF
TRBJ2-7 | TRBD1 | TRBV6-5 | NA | TGTGCCAGCAGTCCCGGGACAGGGCCCTACGAGCAGTACTTC | CASSPGTGPYEQYF
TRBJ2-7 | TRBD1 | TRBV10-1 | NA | TGCGCCAGCAGTGACGTGACAGGGGGCTACGAGCAGTACTTC | CASSDVTGGYEQYF
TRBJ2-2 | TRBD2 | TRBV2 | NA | TGTGCCAGCAGTGGGACTAGCGGGAGCCCCGGGGAGCTGTTTTTT | CASSGTSGSPGELFF
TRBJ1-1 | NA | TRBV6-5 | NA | TGTGCCAGCAGTAATCGAGGGAACACTGAAGCTTTCTTT | CASSNRGNTEAFF
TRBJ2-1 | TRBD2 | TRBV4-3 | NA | TGCGCCAGCAGCCAAGGACTAGCGGAGGGTTATGAGCAGTTCTTC | CASSQGLAEGYEQFF
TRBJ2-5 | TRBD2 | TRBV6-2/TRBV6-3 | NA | TGTGCCAGCAGTTACCCGCCCGGGACTATGGAGACCCAGTACTTC | CASSYPPGTMETQYF
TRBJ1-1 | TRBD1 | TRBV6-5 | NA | TGTGCCAGCAGAGGGTCGACAGGGAGGACTGAAGCTTTCTTT | CASRGSTGRTEAFF
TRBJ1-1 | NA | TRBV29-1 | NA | TGCAGCGTCGGACAGACGCTTGAAGCTTTCTTT | CSVGQTLEAFF
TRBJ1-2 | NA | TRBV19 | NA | TGTGCCAGTTTAGGGAGTTACGGTGGCTACACCTTC | CASLGSYGGYTF
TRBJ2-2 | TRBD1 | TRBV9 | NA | TGTGCCAGCAGCTCAAGCCCCGGGACAGGGGGCTTCACCGGGGAGCTGTTTTTT | CASSSSPGTGGFTGELFF
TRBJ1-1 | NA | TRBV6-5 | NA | TGTGCCAGCACTTACGGGAGGAGCACTGAAGCTTTCTTT | CASTYGRSTEAFF
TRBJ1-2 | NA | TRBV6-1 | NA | TGTGCCAGCAGTGAAGTGAGAACCCAATATGGCTACACCTTC | CASSEVRTQYGYTF
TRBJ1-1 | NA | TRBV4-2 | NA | TGTGCCAGCGGTCTGGGGGCCGTGAACACTGAAGCTTTCTTT | CASGLGAVNTEAFF
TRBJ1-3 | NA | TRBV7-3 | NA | TGTGCCAGCAGCTTAATCAGCAGGGGTCGATCTGGAAACACCATATATTTT | CASSLISRGRSGNTIYF
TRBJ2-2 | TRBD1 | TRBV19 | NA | TGTGCCAGTAGTATAGGCCTCGACAGGGGCACCGGGGAGCTGTTTTTT | CASSIGLDRGTGELFF
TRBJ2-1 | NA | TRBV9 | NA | TGTGCCAGCAGCAAGCTGGACTTCTACAATGAGCAGTTCTTC | CASSKLDFYNEQFF
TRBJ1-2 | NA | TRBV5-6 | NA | TGTGCCAGCAGCTGGGGCCAGGGCTACACCTTC | CASSWGQGYTF
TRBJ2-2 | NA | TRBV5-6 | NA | TGTGCCAGCAGCTTGTTCGGGACATCACTGAACACCGGGGAGCTGTTTTTT | CASSLFGTSLNTGELFF
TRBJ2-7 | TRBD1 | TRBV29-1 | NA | TGCAGCGTTGGGGCACAGGGGGCATTGGGCGAGCAGTACTTC | CSVGAQGALGEQYF
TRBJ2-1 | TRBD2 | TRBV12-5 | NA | TGTGCTAGTGGTTTAGGACTAGCGGCCAATGAGCAGTTCTTC | CASGLGLAANEQFF
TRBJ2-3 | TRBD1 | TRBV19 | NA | TGTGCCAGTAATAACAGGGGTGTCGATACGCAGTATTTT | CASNNRGVDTQYF
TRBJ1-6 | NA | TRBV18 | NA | TGTGCCAGCTCACCCACAGAGGGTAATTCACCCCTCCACTTT | CASSPTEGNSPLHF
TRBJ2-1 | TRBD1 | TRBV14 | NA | TGTGCCAGCAGCCGATTCGGACAGGCCTACAATGAGCAGTTCTTC | CASSRFGQAYNEQFF
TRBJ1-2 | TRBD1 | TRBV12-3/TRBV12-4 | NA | TGTGCCAGCAGTGGGACAGCGAACTATGGCTACACCTTC | CASSGTANYGYTF
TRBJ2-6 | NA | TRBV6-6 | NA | TGTGCCAGCAGGGGGCGGTTCGATGGGGCCAACGTCCTGACTTTC | CASRGRFDGANVLTF
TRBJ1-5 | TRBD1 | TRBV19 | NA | TGTGCCAGTAGTACGACAGGGGCCAATCAGCCCCAGCATTTT | CASSTTGANQPQHF
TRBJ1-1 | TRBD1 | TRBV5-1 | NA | TGCGCCAGCAACCCGTGGACAGGGCGGAACACTGAAGCTTTCTTT | CASNPWTGRNTEAFF
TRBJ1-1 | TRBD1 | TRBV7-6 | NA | TGTGCCAGCAGCCTAAGACAGGGCGTGAACACTGAAGCTTTCTTT | CASSLRQGVNTEAFF
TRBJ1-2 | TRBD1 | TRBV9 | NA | TGTGCCAGCAGCACCCAGGGGGCAGCTAACTATGGCTACACCTTC | CASSTQGAANYGYTF
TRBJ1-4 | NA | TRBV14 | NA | TGTGCCAGCAGCCTATATCCCTCAGGAGGTAGCGAAAAACTGTTTTTT | CASSLYPSGGSEKLFF
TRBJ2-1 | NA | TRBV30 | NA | TGTGCCTGGAGTGGCGGTTCCTACAATGAGCAGTTCTTC | CAWSGGSYNEQFF
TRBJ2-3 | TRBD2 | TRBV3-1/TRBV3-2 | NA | TGTGCCAGCAGCCAGGGGAGCGGGAGCAAAGGAGATACGCAGTATTTT | CASSQGSGSKGDTQYF
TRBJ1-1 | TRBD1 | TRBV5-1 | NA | TGCGCCAGCAGCACGGGACAGATAAGCATGAACACTGAAGCTTTCTTT | CASSTGQISMNTEAFF
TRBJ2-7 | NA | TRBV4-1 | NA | TGCGCCAGCAGCCAATACCCCCCAGGACAGCCACGCTACGAGCAGTACTTC | CASSQYPPGQPRYEQYF
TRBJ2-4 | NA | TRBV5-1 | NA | TGCGCCAGCAGCTCAGGGGCTTACGGCGCCAAAAACATTCAGTACTTC | CASSSGAYGAKNIQYF
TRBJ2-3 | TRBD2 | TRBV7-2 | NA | TGTGCCAGCAGCCCCCAGACGGGGGGGAGGGCCGTTGATACGCAGTATTTT | CASSPQTGGRAVDTQYF